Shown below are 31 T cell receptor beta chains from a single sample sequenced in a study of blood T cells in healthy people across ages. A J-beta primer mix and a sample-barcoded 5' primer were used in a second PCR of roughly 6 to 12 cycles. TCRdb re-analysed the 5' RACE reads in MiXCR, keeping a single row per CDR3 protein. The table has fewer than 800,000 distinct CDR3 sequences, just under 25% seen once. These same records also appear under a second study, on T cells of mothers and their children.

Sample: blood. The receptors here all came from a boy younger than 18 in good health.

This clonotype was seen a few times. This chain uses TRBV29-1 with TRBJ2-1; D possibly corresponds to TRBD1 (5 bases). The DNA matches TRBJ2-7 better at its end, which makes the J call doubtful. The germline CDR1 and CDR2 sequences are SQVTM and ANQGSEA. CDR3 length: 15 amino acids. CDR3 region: CSVEVRLTETYEQYF. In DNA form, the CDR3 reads TGCAGCGTTGAAGTCCGTCTGACAGAGACCTACGAGCAGTACTTC.

The CDR3, as DNA: TGTGCCAGCAGTCTCTCAATTGGGACTGACTACACCTTC. Its translation: CASSLSIGTDYTF. The rearrangement joins TRBV28 to TRBJ1-2, with D perhaps matching TRBD1 (5 bases). V was pared by 5 bases and J by 10 bases, with 17 bases between. The length of the CDR3 is 13 residues. Germline V gives CDR1 MDHEN, CDR2 SYDVKM.

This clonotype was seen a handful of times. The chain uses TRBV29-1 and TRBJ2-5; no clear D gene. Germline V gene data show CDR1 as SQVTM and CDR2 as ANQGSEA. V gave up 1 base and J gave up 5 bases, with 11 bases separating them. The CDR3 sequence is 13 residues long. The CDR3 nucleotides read TGCAGCGTTGAAGGGGTAGACGGGGAGACCCAGTACTTC. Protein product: CSVEGVDGETQYF.

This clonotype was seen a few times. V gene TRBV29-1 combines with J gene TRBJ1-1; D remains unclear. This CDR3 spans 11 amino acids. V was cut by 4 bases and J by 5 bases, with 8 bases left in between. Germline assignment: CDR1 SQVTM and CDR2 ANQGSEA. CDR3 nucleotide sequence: TGCAGCGTTGTTGCAGTGACTGAAGCTTTCTTT. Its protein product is CSVVAVTEAFF.

CDR3 nucleotides: TGTGCCAGCAGCCATAGTATACGGGGTTTATATGGCTACACCTTC. It translates to CASSHSIRGLYGYTF. This chain joins TRBV14 and TRBJ1-2; D ambiguous. The CDR3 is 15 amino acids. The germline V and J ends were trimmed by 3 bases and 5 bases, with 16 bases remaining between them. Germline values: CDR1 SGHDN, CDR2 FVKESK.

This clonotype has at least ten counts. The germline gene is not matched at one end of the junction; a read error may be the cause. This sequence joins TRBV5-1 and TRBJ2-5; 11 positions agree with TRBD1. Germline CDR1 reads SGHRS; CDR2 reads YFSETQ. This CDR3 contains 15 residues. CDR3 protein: CASSLGQGARETQYF. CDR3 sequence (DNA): TGTGCCAGCAGTTTAGGACAGGGGGCCCGTGAGACCCAGTACTTC.

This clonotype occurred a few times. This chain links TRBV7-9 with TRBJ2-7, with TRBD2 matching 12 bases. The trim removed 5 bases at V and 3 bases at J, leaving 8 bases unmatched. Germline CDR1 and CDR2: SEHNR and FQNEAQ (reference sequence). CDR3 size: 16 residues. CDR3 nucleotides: TGTGCCAGCAGCCCAACCGGACTAGCGGGAATCTACGAGCAGTACTTC. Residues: CASSPTGLAGIYEQYF.

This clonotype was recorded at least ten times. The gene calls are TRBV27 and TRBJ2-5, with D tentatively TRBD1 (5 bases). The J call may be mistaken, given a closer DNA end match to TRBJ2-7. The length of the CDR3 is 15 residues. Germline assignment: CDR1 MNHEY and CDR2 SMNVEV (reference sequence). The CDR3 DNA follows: TGTGCCAGCAGTTTACGTCAGGGTTCCGTTGGCGAGCAGTACTTC. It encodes CASSLRQGSVGEQYF.

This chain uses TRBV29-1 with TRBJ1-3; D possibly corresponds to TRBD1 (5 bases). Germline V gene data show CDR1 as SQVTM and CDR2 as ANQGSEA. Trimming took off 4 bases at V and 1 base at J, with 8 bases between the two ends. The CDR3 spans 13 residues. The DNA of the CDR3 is TGCAGCGTTGGGACACAGTCTGGAAACACCATATATTTT. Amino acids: CSVGTQSGNTIYF.

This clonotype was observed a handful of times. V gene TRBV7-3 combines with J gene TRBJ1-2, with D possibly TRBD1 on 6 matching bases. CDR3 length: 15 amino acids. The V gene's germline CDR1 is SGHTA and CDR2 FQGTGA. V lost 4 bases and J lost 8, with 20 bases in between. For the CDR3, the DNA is TGTGCCAGCAGCTCCGGACCTTCAGGGGCCGGGGGCTACACCTTC. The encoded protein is CASSSGPSGAGGYTF.

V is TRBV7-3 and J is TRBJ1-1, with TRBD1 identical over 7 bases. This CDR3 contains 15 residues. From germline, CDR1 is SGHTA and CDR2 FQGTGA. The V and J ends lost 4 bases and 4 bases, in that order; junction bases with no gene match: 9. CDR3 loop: CASSSQPGQTTEAFF. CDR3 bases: TGTGCCAGCAGCTCTCAGCCGGGACAGACCACTGAAGCTTTCTTT.

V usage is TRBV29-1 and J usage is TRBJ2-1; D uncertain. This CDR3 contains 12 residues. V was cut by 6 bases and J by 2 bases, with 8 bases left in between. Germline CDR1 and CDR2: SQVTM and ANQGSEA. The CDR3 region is CSVERAYNEQFF. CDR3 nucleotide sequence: TGCAGCGTGGAACGGGCCTACAATGAGCAGTTCTTC.

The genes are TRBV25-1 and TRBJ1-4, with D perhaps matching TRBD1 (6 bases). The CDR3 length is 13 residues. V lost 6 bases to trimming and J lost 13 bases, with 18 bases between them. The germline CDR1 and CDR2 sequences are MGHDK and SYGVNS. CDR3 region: CASRSRGLGALFF. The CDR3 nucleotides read TGTGCCAGCAGGTCTAGAGGATTGGGGGCACTGTTTTTT.

The CDR3 region has the DNA TGTGCCCCCTTAGGGGAAGACTATGGCTACACCTTC. Its protein is CAPLGEDYGYTF. The chain joins TRBV10-3 to TRBJ1-2; a weak D match, TRBD1 (5 bases). Germline V gene data show CDR1 as ENHRY and CDR2 as SYGVKD. Trimming removed 11 bases from V and 3 bases from J, with 13 bases in between. The CDR3 sequence is 12 residues long.

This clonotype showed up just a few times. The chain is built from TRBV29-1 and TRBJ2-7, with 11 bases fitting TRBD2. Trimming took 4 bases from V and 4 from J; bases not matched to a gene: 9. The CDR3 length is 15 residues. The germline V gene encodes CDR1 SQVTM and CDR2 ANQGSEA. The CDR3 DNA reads TGCAGCGTTGTTACCGGGACTAGCGGTGTATACGAGCAGTACTTC. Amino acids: CSVVTGTSGVYEQYF.

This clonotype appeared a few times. The CDR3 spells CASSLGTGATTDTQYF. The CDR3 DNA sequence: TGTGCCAGCAGCTTAGGTACAGGGGCCACCACAGATACGCAGTATTTT. The rearrangement joins TRBV13 to TRBJ2-3, with 7 nucleotides matching TRBD1. Germline-derived CDR1 and CDR2 are PRHDT and FYEKMQ (reference sequence). The CDR3 is 16 residues long. With 0 bases clipped from V and 2 bases from J, the junction kept 5 bases outside the gene matches.

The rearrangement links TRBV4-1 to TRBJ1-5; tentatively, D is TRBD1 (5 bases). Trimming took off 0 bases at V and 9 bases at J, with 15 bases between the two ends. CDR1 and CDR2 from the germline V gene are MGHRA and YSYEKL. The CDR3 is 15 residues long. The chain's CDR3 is CASSQDRAGVLPQHF. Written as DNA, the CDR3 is TGCGCCAGCAGCCAAGATCGGGCGGGGGTTTTGCCCCAGCATTTT.

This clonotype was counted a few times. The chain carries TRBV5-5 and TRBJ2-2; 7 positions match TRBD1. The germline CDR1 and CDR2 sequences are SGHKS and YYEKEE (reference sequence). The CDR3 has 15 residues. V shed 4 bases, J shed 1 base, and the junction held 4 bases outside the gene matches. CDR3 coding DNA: TGTGCCAGCAGCCGTGGACAGGTGAACACCGGGGAGCTGTTTTTT. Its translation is CASSRGQVNTGELFF.

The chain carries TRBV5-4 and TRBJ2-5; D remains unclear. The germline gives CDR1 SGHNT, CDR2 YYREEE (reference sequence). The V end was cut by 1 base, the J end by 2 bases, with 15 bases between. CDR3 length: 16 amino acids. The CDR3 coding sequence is TGTGCCAGCAGCTTGTTGACGGCGACGGATCAAGAGACCCAGTACTTC. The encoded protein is CASSLLTATDQETQYF.

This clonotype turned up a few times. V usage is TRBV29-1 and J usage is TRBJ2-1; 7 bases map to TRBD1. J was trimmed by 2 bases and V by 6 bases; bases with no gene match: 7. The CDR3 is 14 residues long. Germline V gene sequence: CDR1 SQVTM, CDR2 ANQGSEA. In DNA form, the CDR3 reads TGCAGCGTCCTCAGGGACAGAGCCTACAATGAGCAGTTCTTC. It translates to CSVLRDRAYNEQFF.

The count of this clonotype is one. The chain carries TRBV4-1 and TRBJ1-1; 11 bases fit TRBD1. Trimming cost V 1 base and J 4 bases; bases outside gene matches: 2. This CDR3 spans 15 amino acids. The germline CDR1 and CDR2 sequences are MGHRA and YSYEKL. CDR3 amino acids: CASSQGGTGGTEAFF. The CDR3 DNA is TGCGCCAGCAGCCAAGGGGGGACAGGGGGCACTGAAGCTTTCTTT.

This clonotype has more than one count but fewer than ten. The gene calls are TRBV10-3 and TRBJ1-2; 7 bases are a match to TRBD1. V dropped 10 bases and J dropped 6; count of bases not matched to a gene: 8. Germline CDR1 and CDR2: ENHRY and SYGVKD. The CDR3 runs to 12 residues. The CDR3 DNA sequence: TGTGCCAGTCACAGGGGAATGGATGGCTACACCTTC. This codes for CASHRGMDGYTF.

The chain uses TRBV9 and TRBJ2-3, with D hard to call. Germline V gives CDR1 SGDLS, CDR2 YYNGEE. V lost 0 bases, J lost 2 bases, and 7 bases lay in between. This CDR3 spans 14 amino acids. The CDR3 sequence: CASSVVAATDTQYF. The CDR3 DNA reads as TGTGCCAGCAGCGTAGTTGCTGCCACAGATACGCAGTATTTT.

DNA for the CDR3: TGTGCCAGCAGCCAAGACCCCAGGGGCACCGGGGAGCTGTTTTTT. It encodes CASSQDPRGTGELFF. This rearrangement joins TRBV4-2 to TRBJ2-2, with D maybe TRBD1 (6 bases). V lost 0 bases and J lost 4, with 9 bases in between. From germline, CDR1 is LGHNA and CDR2 YNFKEQ. The CDR3 has 15 amino acids.

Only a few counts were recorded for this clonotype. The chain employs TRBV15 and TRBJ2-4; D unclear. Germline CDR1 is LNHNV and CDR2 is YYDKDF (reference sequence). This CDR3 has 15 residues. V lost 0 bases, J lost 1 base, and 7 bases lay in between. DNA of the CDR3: TGTGCCACCAGCAGAGATTTGTCGGCCAAAAACATTCAGTACTTC. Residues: CATSRDLSAKNIQYF.

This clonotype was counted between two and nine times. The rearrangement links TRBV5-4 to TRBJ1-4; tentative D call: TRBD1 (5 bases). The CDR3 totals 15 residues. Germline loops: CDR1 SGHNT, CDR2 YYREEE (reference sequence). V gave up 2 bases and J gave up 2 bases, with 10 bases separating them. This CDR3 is CASSFGGGTNEKLFF. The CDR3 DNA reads TGTGCCAGCAGCTTTGGTGGGGGTACTAATGAAAAACTGTTTTTT.

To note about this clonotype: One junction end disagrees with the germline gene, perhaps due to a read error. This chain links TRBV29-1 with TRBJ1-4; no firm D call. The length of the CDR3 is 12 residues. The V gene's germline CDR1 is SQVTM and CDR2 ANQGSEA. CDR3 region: CSVAGVNENLFF. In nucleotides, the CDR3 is TGCAGCGTCGCCGGGGTCAATGAAAACCTGTTTTTT.

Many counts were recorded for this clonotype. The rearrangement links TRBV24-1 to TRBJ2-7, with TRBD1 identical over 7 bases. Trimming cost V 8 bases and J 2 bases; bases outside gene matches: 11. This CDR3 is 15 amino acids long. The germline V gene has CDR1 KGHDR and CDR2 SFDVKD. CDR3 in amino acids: CATTPKYRGTYEQYF. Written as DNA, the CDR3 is TGTGCCACCACTCCGAAGTACAGGGGAACCTACGAGCAGTACTTC.

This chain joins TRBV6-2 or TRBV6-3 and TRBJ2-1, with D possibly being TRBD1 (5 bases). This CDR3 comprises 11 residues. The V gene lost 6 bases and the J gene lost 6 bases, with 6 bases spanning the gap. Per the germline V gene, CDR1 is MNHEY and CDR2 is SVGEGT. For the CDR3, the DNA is TGTGCCAGCAGGACAGTCAATGAGCAGTTCTTC. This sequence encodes CASRTVNEQFF.

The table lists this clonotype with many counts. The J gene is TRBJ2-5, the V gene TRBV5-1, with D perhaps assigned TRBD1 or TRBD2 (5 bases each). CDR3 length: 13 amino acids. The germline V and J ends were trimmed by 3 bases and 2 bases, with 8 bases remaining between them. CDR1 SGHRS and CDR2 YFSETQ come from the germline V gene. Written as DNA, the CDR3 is TGCGCCAGCAGCTGGGACCAGCAAGAGACCCAGTACTTC. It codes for CASSWDQQETQYF.

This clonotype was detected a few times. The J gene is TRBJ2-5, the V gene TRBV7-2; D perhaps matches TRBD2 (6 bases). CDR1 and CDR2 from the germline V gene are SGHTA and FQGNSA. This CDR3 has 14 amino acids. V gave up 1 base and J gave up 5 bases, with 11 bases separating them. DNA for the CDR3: TGTGCCAGCAGCTTAGTTTCAGGGAGGGAGACCCAGTACTTC. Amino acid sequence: CASSLVSGRETQYF.